The 24 T cell receptor beta chains given below trace back to one sample, sequenced in a study of blood T cell repertoires in COVID-19 (dated by TCRdb to 2019 to 2021). Library generation was performed with the immunoSEQ multiplex PCR assay. The clones in this table, taken by TCRdb from immuneACCESS, are in-frame only. Not every clone is retained; where verified, under half of the shortfall comes from an unresolved V gene, and the cause of the rest is unknown. Recorded for this sample are a few hundred thousand clones; roughly 80% of them occurred a single time. Together, the top ten hold around 7.7% of the sample. The sequenced material came from peripheral blood. The receptors come from a woman in her seventies with acute or convalescent COVID-19.

In this sample, this clone turned up many times. The chain is built from TRBV7-9 and TRBJ1-2; 9 bases are a match to TRBD1. The CDR3 contains 14 residues. Looked up from germline, CDR1 is SEHNR and CDR2 is FQNEAQ (reference sequence). The trim removed 5 bases at V and 5 bases at J, leaving 6 bases unmatched. CDR3 sequence reads: CASSGYRGPYGYTF. The CDR3 coding sequence is TGTGCCAGCAGCGGTTACAGGGGGCCATATGGCTACACCTTC.

This sequence joins TRBV6-2 or TRBV6-3 and TRBJ1-4; 10 bases match TRBD1. Germline trimming cut 5 bases from V and 8 bases from J; bases unmatched to any gene: 8. The length of the CDR3 is 15 residues. Germline V gives CDR1 MNHEY, CDR2 SVGEGT. DNA of the CDR3: TGTGCCAGCAGTGACAGGGGGCAAGCATACGAAAAACTGTTTTTT. Translated, it gives CASSDRGQAYEKLFF.

The J gene is TRBJ1-4, the V gene TRBV3-1 (or the pseudogene TRBV3-2); no clear D gene. This CDR3 spans 15 amino acids. The germline gives CDR1 LGHDT, CDR2 YNNKEL (reference sequence). Trimming left V 0 bases short and J 4 bases short, with 9 bases between. The CDR3 nucleotides are TGTGCCAGCAGCCAAGATGCGACTTATAATGAAAAACTGTTTTTT. Translating gives CASSQDATYNEKLFF.

The chain links TRBV29-1 to TRBJ2-5, with TRBD1 as a possible D gene (6 bases). CDR3 length: 12 residues. Germline loops: CDR1 SQVTM, CDR2 ANQGSEA. The V gene lost 4 bases and the J gene lost 3 bases, with 9 bases spanning the gap. The CDR3 loop is CSVVDREETQYF. The CDR3 bases are TGCAGCGTTGTGGACAGAGAAGAGACCCAGTACTTC.

The rearrangement joins TRBV19 to TRBJ2-7; perhaps TRBD1 as D (6 bases). The CDR3 is made up of 14 amino acids. CDR1 and CDR2 (germline): LNHDA, SQIVND (reference sequence). V lost 6 bases and J 6 bases, leaving 18 bases between the germline ends. CDR3: CASSAARGNGEQYF. CDR3 coding DNA: TGTGCCAGTAGCGCTGCCAGGGGAAATGGCGAGCAGTACTTC.

The rearrangement joins TRBV6-5 to TRBJ2-5; the match to TRBD1 covers 7 bases. Trimming cost V 8 bases and J 1 base; bases outside gene matches: 7. The CDR3 is 14 amino acids. In germline, CDR1 is MNHEY, CDR2 SVGAGI. CDR3 protein: CASRQGQFQETQYF. The DNA of the CDR3 is TGTGCCAGCCGCCAGGGACAGTTCCAAGAGACCCAGTACTTC.

The chain has TRBV6-5 and TRBJ2-1; maybe TRBD2 (5 bases). Germline CDR1 reads MNHEY; CDR2 reads SVGAGI. The CDR3 contains 11 residues. Trimming took 7 bases from V and 9 from J, leaving 10 bases between them. DNA of the CDR3: TGTGCCAGCACCACCCGGGGTGAGCAGTTCTTC. Residues: CASTTRGEQFF.

In DNA form, the CDR3 reads TGTGCCAGCAGCAATGGCCTTAATCAGCCCCAGCATTTT. This translates into CASSNGLNQPQHF. V gene TRBV7-8 combines with J gene TRBJ1-5; D remains ambiguous. The CDR3 covers 13 residues. V was pared by 5 bases and J by 4 bases, with 9 bases between. CDR1 and CDR2 from the germline V gene are SGHVS and FQNEAQ.

The gene calls are TRBV15 and TRBJ2-2; 7 bases are a match to TRBD2. Per the germline V gene, CDR1 is LNHNV and CDR2 is YYDKDF (reference sequence). This CDR3 spans 16 amino acids. V lost 2 bases to trimming and J lost 0 bases; unmatched junction nucleotides: 3. CDR3 residues: CATSRPGTTNTGELFF. The CDR3 DNA follows: TGTGCCACCAGCAGACCCGGGACTACGAACACCGGGGAGCTGTTTTTT.

V gene TRBV5-1 combines with J gene TRBJ2-2; 7 bases fit TRBD2. The CDR3 length is 16 residues. With 6 bases clipped from V and 1 base from J, the junction kept 9 bases outside the gene matches. Germline lookup yields CDR1 SGHRS and CDR2 YFSETQ. The CDR3 region has the DNA TGCGCCAGCAAGACAGCGGGCGGGGGGAACACCGGGGAGCTGTTTTTT. The encoded protein is CASKTAGGGNTGELFF.

The CDR3 sequence: CASSVNRGQGDGYTF. The CDR3 DNA is TGTGCCAGCAGCGTGAACAGGGGGCAGGGGGATGGCTACACCTTC. The chain employs TRBV9 and TRBJ1-2; 9 nucleotides align to TRBD1. V was clipped by 2 bases and J by 6 bases; unmatched bases: 8. Germline V CDR1 and CDR2: SGDLS, YYNGEE. The CDR3 runs to 15 residues. The complete variable domain, with remaining parts taken from reference TRBV9 and TRBJ1-2, reads DSGVTQTPKHLITATGQRVTLRCSPRSGDLSVYWYQQSLDQGLQFLIQYYNGEERAKGNILERFSAQQFPDLHSELNLSSLELGDSALYFCASSVNRGQGDGYTFGSGTRLTVV.

The chain has TRBV10-3 and TRBJ1-2; 8 bases match TRBD1. The CDR3 totals 14 residues. Germline lookup yields CDR1 ENHRY and CDR2 SYGVKD. Losses at the gene ends were 4 bases for V and 4 bases for J; bases not matched to a gene: 5. CDR3 nucleotide sequence: TGTGCCATCAGTGGCCCCGGGACAGGCTATGGCTACACCTTC. Its translation is CAISGPGTGYGYTF.

The chain uses TRBV30 and TRBJ1-2; D gene ambiguous. The CDR3 has 12 amino acids. The V and J ends lost 4 bases and 0 bases respectively, with 6 bases between them. The germline gives CDR1 GTSNPN, CDR2 SVGIG (reference sequence). As DNA, the CDR3 is TGTGCCTGGACGGTGTCTAACTATGGCTACACCTTC. Translated: CAWTVSNYGYTF.

This clone was seen a handful of times. The chain employs TRBV5-1 and TRBJ1-1; D is unclear. Germline CDR1 SGHRS, CDR2 YFSETQ. This CDR3 is built from 12 residues. V lost 5 bases, J lost 4 bases, and 9 bases lay in between. CDR3 coding DNA: TGCGCCAGCAGACTTTTGAGCACTGAAGCTTTCTTT. The encoded protein is CASRLLSTEAFF.

This chain uses TRBV6-4 with TRBJ2-2; 10 bases are shared with TRBD2. With 3 bases clipped from V and 6 bases from J, the junction kept 4 bases outside the gene matches. The germline gives CDR1 MRHNA, CDR2 SNTAGT. This CDR3 is 15 amino acids long. The CDR3 bases are TGTGCCAGCAGTGATCATAGCGGGGGGCCCGGGGAGCTGTTTTTT. Translation gives CASSDHSGGPGELFF.

The chain couples TRBV19 to TRBJ2-7; TRBD1 matches at 9 bases. The length of the CDR3 is 12 residues. Germline assignment: CDR1 LNHDA and CDR2 SQIVND (reference sequence). Germline trimming cut 8 bases from V and 3 bases from J; bases unmatched to any gene: 2. CDR3 coding DNA: TGTGCCAGTCGGGACAGGGACTACGAGCAGTACGTC. Protein sequence: CASRDRDYEQYV.

The chain couples TRBV3-1 (or the pseudogene TRBV3-2) to TRBJ2-5, with 14 bases fitting TRBD2. The CDR3 is 16 amino acids. J lost 4 bases, V lost 5 bases, and 6 bases had no gene match. Germline CDR1 is LGHDT and CDR2 is YNNKEL (reference sequence). The DNA for the CDR3 is TGTGCCAGCAGCTCGGGACTAGCGGGGGAGGGAGAGACCCAGTACTTC. This encodes CASSSGLAGEGETQYF.

The chain recombines TRBV9 with TRBJ1-3; 11 nucleotides line up with TRBD1. Germline loops: CDR1 SGDLS, CDR2 YYNGEE. The CDR3 covers 21 residues. J was trimmed by 0 bases and V by 2 bases; bases with no gene match: 16. The CDR3 DNA follows: TGTGCCAGCAGCGTTGGTGGACTGGGGGGGACAGGGGGAAACTCTGGAAACACCATATATTTT. Translating it yields CASSVGGLGGTGGNSGNTIYF. Variable domain in full (rest from reference TRBV9 and TRBJ1-3): DSGVTQTPKHLITATGQRVTLRCSPRSGDLSVYWYQQSLDQGLQFLIQYYNGEERAKGNILERFSAQQFPDLHSELNLSSLELGDSALYFCASSVGGLGGTGGNSGNTIYFGEGSWLTVV.

The rearrangement joins TRBV5-1 to TRBJ2-1; 7 positions match TRBD1. This CDR3 has 14 residues. V shed 5 bases, J shed 4 bases, and the junction held 6 bases outside the gene matches. Germline V gene data show CDR1 as SGHRS and CDR2 as YFSETQ. Here the CDR3 DNA reads TGCGCCAGCAGGAAGACAGGGCCTTACAATGAGCAGTTCTTC. Translated: CASRKTGPYNEQFF.

This chain uses TRBV3-1 (or the pseudogene TRBV3-2) with TRBJ1-1; D remains ambiguous. The V end lost 2 bases, the J end lost 6 bases, and 16 bases lay between the germline ends. The CDR3 has 15 residues. CDR1 and CDR2 from the germline V gene are LGHDT and YNNKEL (reference sequence). CDR3 bases: TGTGCCAGCAGCCAAAATTGGGCCGAGGGCCCTGAAGCTTTCTTT. Translation gives CASSQNWAEGPEAFF.

The chain carries TRBV24-1 and TRBJ2-7; possibly TRBD1 for D (5 bases). CDR1 is KGHDR, CDR2 SFDVKD, per germline. V was cut by 11 bases and J by 6 bases, with 19 bases left in between. The CDR3 is 13 residues long. The CDR3 region is CAIGVAGLGEQYF. CDR3 DNA sequence: TGTGCCATCGGCGTGGCAGGGCTGGGCGAGCAGTACTTC.

The chain employs TRBV19 and TRBJ2-1, with 10 bases that match TRBD1. V dropped 5 bases and J dropped 6; count of bases not matched to a gene: 7. Germline lookup yields CDR1 LNHDA and CDR2 SQIVND (reference sequence). This CDR3 is 15 amino acids long. CDR3 loop: CASSESGTGANEQFF. Here the CDR3 DNA reads TGTGCCAGTAGTGAATCCGGGACAGGGGCCAATGAGCAGTTCTTC.

The J gene is TRBJ2-2, the V gene TRBV24-1, with a tentative D call TRBD1 (6 bases). The CDR3 covers 16 residues. CDR1 is KGHDR and CDR2 is SFDVKD in the germline V gene. Trimming took off 12 bases at V and 2 bases at J, with 21 bases between the two ends. The CDR3 reads CALRRAAGVNTGELFF. The CDR3 DNA reads TGTGCCCTGAGGAGAGCGGCAGGGGTCAACACCGGGGAGCTGTTTTTT.

This clone was counted once. The chain joins TRBV2 to TRBJ1-2; 8 bases fit TRBD1. The trim removed 4 bases at V and 7 bases at J, leaving 8 bases unmatched. This CDR3 is 14 amino acids long. The germline gives CDR1 SNHLY, CDR2 FYNNEI. CDR3 in DNA: TGTGCCAGCAGTGTGATCACAACAGGGGGTGGCTACACCTTC. Residues: CASSVITTGGGYTF.